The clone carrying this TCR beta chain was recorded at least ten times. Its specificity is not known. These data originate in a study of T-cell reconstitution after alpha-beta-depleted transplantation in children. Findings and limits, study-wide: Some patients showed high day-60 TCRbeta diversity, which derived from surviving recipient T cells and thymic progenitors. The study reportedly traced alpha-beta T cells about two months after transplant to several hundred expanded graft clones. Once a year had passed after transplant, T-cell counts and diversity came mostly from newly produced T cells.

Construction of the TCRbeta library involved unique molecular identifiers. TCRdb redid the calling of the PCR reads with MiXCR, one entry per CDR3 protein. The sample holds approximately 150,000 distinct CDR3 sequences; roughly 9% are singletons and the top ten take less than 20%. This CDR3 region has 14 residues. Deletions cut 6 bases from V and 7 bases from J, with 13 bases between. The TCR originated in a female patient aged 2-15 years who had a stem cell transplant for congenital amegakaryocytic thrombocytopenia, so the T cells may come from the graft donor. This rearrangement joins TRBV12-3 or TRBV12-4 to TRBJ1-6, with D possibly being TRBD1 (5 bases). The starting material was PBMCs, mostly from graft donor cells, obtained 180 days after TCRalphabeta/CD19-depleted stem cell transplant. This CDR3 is CASRRPGENSPLHF. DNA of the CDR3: TGTGCCAGCAGGCGCCCGGGGGAAAATTCACCCCTCCACTTT.